This TCR beta chain was sequenced for a study of low-dose radiotherapy and immunotherapy resistance in tumors. For the study at large: Each patient took aspirin at a dose of 300 mg by mouth once daily over the course of four cycles, with dosing beginning on cycle 1 day 1.

Comment on this clonotype: Given a much more abundant clone one base away, this may be a read error.

The time point was: before trial treatment. Donors received a regimen that comprised nivolumab, ipilimumab, aspirin, low-dose cyclophosphamide and low-dose radiotherapy. Primers targeting TRAV and TRBV primed first-strand cDNA, covering alpha and beta chains. Over 20 PCR cycles, TCRs were amplified from a constant-region primer and V-primer adapter. Via MiXCR, TCRdb re-called the reads, giving one row per CDR3 protein. The sample consists of around 90,000 distinct CDR3 sequences, under 20% of them appearing once. Trimming cost V 5 bases and J 9 bases, with 25 bases left between them. Germline CDR1 and CDR2: LNHDA and SQIVND (reference sequence). The CDR3 is 17 residues long.

V is TRBV19 and J is TRBJ1-4; D call uncertain. The sequence was obtained from a male donor with prostate cancer. The material sequenced was PBMCs, taken before treatment. The CDR3: CASSSNPPRIQNKKLFF. CDR3 DNA sequence: TGTGCCAGTAGTTCCAACCCCCCCCGGATTCAAAATAAAAAACTGTTTTTT.